A single sample is the source of the 5 T cell receptor beta chains below, sequenced in a study of T cells of healthy individuals. One entry per CDR3 protein results from TCRdb running MiXCR on the 5' RACE reads. This sample yields about 96,000 distinct CDR3 sequences, of which about 16% are seen a single time; more than 5.5% belongs to the top ten. These TCRs come from a human donor in good health.

This clonotype has at least ten counts. The V gene is TRBV12-3 or TRBV12-4, the J gene TRBJ2-1, with D perhaps being TRBD1 or TRBD2 (5 bases each). The CDR3 extends over 11 amino acids. Trimming cost V 10 bases and J 10 bases, with 14 bases left between them. The CDR3 DNA sequence: TGTGCCACCTCCCTTAGGGACGAGCAGTTCTTC. Translation gives CATSLRDEQFF.

This clonotype was recorded many times. The CDR3 coding sequence is TGTGCCAGCAGGGTTAGCGGGGGCTACGAGCAGTACTTC. As protein: CASRVSGGYEQYF. This chain joins TRBV28 and TRBJ2-7; 9 bases fit TRBD2. Germline V gene lookup returns CDR1 MDHEN and CDR2 SYDVKM. CDR3 length: 13 residues. V dropped 6 bases and J dropped 3; count of bases not matched to a gene: 3.

This clonotype was counted a few times. CDR3 sequence: CASRPQGNEQFF. CDR3 DNA: TGTGCCAGCAGACCACAGGGGAATGAGCAGTTCTTC. The rearrangement joins TRBV6-2 or TRBV6-3 to TRBJ2-1, with 7 bases fitting TRBD1. The CDR3 runs 12 residues. V gave up 6 bases and J gave up 7 bases; unmatched junction bases: 3. CDR1 MNHEY and CDR2 SVGEGT come from the germline V gene.

This clonotype is deemed large (0.1 to 1%). Written as DNA, the CDR3 is TGTGCCAGCAGCCTATCGGGACAGTCAAACACTGAAGCTTTCTTT. Residues: CASSLSGQSNTEAFF. The chain combines TRBV6-5 with TRBJ1-1; 7 bases align to TRBD1. The V gene's germline CDR1 is MNHEY and CDR2 SVGAGI. Unmatched junction bases numbered 9, after V lost 6 bases and J lost 2 bases. This CDR3 has 15 residues.

The V and J genes are TRBV6-5 and TRBJ1-2; 8 bases align to TRBD1. Germline V gives CDR1 MNHEY, CDR2 SVGAGI. This CDR3 comprises 13 residues. Trimming at V came to 6 bases and at J to 8 bases, leaving 8 bases not matched to a gene. The CDR3 nucleotides read TGTGCCAGCAGGAAGACAGGGGTTGAGGGCTACACCTTC. This sequence encodes CASRKTGVEGYTF.